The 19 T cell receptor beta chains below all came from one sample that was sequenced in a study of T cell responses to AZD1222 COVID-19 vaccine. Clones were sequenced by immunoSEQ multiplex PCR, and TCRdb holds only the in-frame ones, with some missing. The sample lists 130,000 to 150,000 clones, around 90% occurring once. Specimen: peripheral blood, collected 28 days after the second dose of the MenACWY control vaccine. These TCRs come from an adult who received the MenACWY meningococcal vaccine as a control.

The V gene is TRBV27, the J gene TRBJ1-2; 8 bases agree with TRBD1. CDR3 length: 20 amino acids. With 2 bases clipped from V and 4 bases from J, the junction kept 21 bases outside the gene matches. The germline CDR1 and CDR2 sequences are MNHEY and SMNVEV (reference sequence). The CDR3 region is CASSLKPPPDRAMPFYGYTF. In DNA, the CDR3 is TGTGCCAGCAGTTTAAAGCCCCCCCCGGACAGGGCCATGCCCTTCTATGGCTACACCTTC.

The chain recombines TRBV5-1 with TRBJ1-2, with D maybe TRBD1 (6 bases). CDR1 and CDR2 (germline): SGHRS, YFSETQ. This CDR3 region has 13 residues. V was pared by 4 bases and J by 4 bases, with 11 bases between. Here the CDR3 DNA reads TGCGCCAGCAGCCCGGAAGGGGGCTATGGCTACACCTTC. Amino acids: CASSPEGGYGYTF.

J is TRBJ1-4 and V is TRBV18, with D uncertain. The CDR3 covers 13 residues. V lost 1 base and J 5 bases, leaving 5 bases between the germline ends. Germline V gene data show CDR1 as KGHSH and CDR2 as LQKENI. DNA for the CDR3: TGTGCCAGCTCACCACGGCGGAATGAAAAACTGTTTTTT. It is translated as CASSPRRNEKLFF.

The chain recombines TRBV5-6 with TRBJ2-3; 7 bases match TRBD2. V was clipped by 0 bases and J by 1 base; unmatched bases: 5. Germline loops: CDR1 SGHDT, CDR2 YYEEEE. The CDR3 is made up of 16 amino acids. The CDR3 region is CASSLAGGTGTDTQYF. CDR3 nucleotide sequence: TGTGCCAGCAGCTTGGCCGGGGGGACGGGCACAGATACGCAGTATTTT. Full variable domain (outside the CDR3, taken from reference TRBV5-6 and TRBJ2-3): DAGVTQSPTHLIKTRGQQVTLRCSPKSGHDTVSWYQQALGQGPQFIFQYYEEEERQRGNFPDRFSGHQFPNYSSELNVNALLLGDSALYLCASSLAGGTGTDTQYFGPGTRLTVL.

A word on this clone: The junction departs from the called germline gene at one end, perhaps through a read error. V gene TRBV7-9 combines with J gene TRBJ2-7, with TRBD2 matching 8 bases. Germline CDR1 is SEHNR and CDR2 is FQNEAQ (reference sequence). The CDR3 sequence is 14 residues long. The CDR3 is CASSPTPVAGSYNF. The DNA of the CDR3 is TGTGCCAGCAGCCCTACCCCCGTAGCGGGGAGCTACAACTTC.

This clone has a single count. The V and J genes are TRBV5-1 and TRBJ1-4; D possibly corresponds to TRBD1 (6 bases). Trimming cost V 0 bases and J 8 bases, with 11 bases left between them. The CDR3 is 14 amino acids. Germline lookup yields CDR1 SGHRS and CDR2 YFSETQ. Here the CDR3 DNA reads TGCGCCAGCAGCTTGGGGGACATCAGGGAAAAACTGTTTTTT. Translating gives CASSLGDIREKLFF. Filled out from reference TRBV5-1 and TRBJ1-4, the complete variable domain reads KAGVTQTPRYLIKTRGQQVTLSCSPISGHRSVSWYQQTPGQGLQFLFEYFSETQRNKGNFPGRFSGRQFSNSRSEMNVSTLELGDSALYLCASSLGDIREKLFFGSGTQLSVL.

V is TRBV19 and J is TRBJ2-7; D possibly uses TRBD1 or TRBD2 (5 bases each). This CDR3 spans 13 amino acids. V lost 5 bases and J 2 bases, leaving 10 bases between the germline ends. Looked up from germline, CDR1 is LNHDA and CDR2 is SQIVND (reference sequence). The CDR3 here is CASSPGTTYEQYF. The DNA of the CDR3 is TGTGCCAGTAGTCCAGGGACGACCTACGAGCAGTACTTC.

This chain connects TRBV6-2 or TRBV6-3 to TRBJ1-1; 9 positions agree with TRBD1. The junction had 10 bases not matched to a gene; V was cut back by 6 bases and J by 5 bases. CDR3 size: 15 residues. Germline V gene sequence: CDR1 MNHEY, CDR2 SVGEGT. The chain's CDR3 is CASRPRQGVGTEAFF. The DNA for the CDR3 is TGTGCCAGCAGACCTAGACAGGGGGTCGGGACTGAAGCTTTCTTT.

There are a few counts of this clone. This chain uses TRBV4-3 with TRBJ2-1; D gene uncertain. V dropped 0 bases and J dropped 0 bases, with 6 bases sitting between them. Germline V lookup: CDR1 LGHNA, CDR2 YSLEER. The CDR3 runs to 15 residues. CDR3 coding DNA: TGCGCCAGCAGCCAAGACCCGAGCTCCTACAATGAGCAGTTCTTC. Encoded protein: CASSQDPSSYNEQFF.

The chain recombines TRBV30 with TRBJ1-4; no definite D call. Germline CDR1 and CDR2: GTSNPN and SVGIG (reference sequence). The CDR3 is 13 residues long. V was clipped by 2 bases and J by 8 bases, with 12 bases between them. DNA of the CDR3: TGTGCCTGGAGTTCCGGGATCGCGGAAAAACTGTTTTTT. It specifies CAWSSGIAEKLFF.

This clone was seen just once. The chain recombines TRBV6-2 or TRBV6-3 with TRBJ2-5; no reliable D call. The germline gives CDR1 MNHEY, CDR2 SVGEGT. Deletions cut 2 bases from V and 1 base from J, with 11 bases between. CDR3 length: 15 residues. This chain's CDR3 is CASSYGGVPQETQYF. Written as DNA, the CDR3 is TGTGCCAGCAGTTACGGTGGGGTACCCCAAGAGACCCAGTACTTC.

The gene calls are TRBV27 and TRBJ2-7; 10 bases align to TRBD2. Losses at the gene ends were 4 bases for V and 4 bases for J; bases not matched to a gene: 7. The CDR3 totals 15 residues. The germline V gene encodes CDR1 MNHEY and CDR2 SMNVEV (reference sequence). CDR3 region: CASSSSGGAGYEQYF. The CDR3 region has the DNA TGTGCCAGCAGTTCTAGCGGGGGAGCTGGGTACGAGCAGTACTTC.

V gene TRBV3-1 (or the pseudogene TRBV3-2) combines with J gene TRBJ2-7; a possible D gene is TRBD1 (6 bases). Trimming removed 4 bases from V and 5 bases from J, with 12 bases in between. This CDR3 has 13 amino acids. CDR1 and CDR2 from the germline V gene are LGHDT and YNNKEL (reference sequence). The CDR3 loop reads CASSLLRGNEQYF. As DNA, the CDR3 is TGTGCCAGCAGCCTGCTGAGGGGGAACGAGCAGTACTTC.

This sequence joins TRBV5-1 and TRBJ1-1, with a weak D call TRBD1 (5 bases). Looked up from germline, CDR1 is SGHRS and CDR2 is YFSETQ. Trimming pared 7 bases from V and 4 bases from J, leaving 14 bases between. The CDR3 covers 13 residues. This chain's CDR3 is CASRLSRATEAFF. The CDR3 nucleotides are TGCGCCAGCCGGCTATCCAGGGCCACTGAAGCTTTCTTT. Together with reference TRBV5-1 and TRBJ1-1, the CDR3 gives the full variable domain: KAGVTQTPRYLIKTRGQQVTLSCSPISGHRSVSWYQQTPGQGLQFLFEYFSETQRNKGNFPGRFSGRQFSNSRSEMNVSTLELGDSALYLCASRLSRATEAFFGQGTRLTVV.

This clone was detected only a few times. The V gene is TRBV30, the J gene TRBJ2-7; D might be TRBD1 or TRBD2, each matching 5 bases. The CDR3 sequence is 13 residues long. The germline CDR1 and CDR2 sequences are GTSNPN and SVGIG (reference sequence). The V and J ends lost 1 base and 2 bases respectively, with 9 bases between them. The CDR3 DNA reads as TGTGCCTGGAGTGGGGACGGAGCCTACGAGCAGTACTTC. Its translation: CAWSGDGAYEQYF. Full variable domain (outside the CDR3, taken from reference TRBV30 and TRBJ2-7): SQTIHQWPATLVQPVGSPLSLECTVEGTSNPNLYWYRQAAGRGLQLLFYSVGIGQISSEVPQNLSASRPQDRQFILSSKKLLLSDSGFYLCAWSGDGAYEQYFGPGTRLTVT.

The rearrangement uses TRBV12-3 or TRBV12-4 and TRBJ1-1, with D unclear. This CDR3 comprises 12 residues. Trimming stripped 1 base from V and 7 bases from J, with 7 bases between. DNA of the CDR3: TGTGCCAGCAGTTTAGGGCACATTGAAGCTTTCTTT. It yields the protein CASSLGHIEAFF.

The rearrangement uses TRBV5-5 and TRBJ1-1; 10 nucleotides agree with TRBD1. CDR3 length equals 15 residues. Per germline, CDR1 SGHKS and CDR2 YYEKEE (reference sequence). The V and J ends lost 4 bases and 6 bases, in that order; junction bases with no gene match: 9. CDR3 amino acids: CASSALTGGISEAFF. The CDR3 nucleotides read TGTGCCAGCAGCGCCCTGACAGGGGGCATATCTGAAGCTTTCTTT.

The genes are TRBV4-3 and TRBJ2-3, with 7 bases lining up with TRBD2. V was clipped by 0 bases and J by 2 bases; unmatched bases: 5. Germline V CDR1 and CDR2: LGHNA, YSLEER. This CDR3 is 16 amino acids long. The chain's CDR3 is CASSQEGAGATDTQYF. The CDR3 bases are TGCGCCAGCAGCCAAGAGGGCGCGGGAGCCACAGATACGCAGTATTTT.

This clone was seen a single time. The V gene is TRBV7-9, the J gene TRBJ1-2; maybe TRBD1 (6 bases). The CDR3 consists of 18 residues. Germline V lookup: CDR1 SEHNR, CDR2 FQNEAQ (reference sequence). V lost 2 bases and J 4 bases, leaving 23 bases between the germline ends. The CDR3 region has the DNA TGTGCCAGCAGCTTACTCCCTTGGGGGCAGGGTCAAGGCTATGGCTACACCTTC. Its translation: CASSLLPWGQGQGYGYTF.